This T cell receptor (beta chain) was captured by sequencing in a study of blood T cell repertoires in COVID-19. Measured with immunoSEQ multiplex PCR; TCRdb has only the in-frame clones, and not every one. The sample has under 300,000 clones; 84% are singletons. CDR3 size: 15 residues. Germline V CDR1 and CDR2: LNHDA, SQIVND (reference sequence). The ends lost 6 bases at V and 3 bases at J; junction bases unmatched: 10. This TCR derives from a woman aged 40-49 years who had recovered from COVID-19. The V call is TRBV19, the J call TRBJ2-5; TRBD1 matches 7 bases. Sequenced sample: peripheral blood. Written as DNA, the CDR3 is TGTGCCAGTAGCCGCCGGTGGGACAGAAAAGAGACCCAGTACTTC. Translation: CASSRRWDRKETQYF.